Below, 25 T cell receptor beta chains from the same sample are listed, as sequenced in a study of OX40 agonist ivuxolimab in advanced cancers. Some clones are missing from TCRdb's copy, which holds only in-frame ones; the method was immunoSEQ multiplex PCR. The table lists about 62,000 clones, approximately 81% of them singletons, with about 4% in the top ten. The input for sequencing was CD4+ or CD8+ T cells sorted from blood, taken in a trial of the OX40 agonist ivuxolimab. The source of these receptors is an adult with an advanced solid tumor such as melanoma, head and neck, liver or kidney cancer.

The chain carries TRBV5-1 and TRBJ2-7; 8 bases fit TRBD2. Trimming cost V 4 bases and J 0 bases; bases outside gene matches: 3. CDR3 length equals 14 residues. In germline, CDR1 is SGHRS, CDR2 YFSETQ. CDR3 sequence: CASSPGTSSYEQYF. CDR3 DNA: TGCGCCAGCAGCCCCGGGACTAGCTCCTACGAGCAGTACTTC.

This clone was detected only a few times. The chain employs TRBV10-3 and TRBJ1-1; 7 bases line up with TRBD1. The CDR3 extends over 13 amino acids. V lost 4 bases to trimming and J lost 5 bases; unmatched junction nucleotides: 4. Germline values: CDR1 ENHRY, CDR2 SYGVKD. The chain's CDR3 is CAISGTGVTEAFF. The CDR3 bases are TGTGCCATCAGTGGAACAGGGGTTACTGAAGCTTTCTTT.

The J gene is TRBJ2-7, the V gene TRBV7-9; 7 bases are a match to TRBD1. The CDR3 loop spans 13 amino acids. CDR1 and CDR2 from the germline V gene are SEHNR and FQNEAQ (reference sequence). The V segment lost 7 bases and the J segment 2 bases; nucleotides outside the gene matches: 5. CDR3 sequence (DNA): TGTGCCAGCAATGGACAGGAAACCTACGAGCAGTACTTC. As protein: CASNGQETYEQYF.

The J gene is TRBJ2-7, the V gene TRBV19; a possible D gene is TRBD2 (6 bases). From germline, CDR1 is LNHDA and CDR2 SQIVND (reference sequence). This CDR3 comprises 16 residues. V was clipped by 4 bases and J by 5 bases, with 21 bases between them. CDR3 bases: TGTGCCAGTAGTACCAAGTTCCGGTTGGGGGGTCACGAGCAGTACTTC. Translation: CASSTKFRLGGHEQYF.

The rearrangement joins TRBV7-9 to TRBJ2-7; a possible D gene is TRBD1 (6 bases). CDR1 is SEHNR and CDR2 is FQNEAQ in the germline V gene (reference sequence). Trimming cost V 1 base and J 7 bases, with 20 bases left between them. CDR3 size: 16 residues. The CDR3, as DNA: TGTGCCAGCAGCTTAGACTCTCGAACAGGGCATCAGGAGCAGTACTTC. This gives the protein CASSLDSRTGHQEQYF.

The V and J genes are TRBV10-3 and TRBJ2-1, with D possibly matching TRBD1 (6 bases). CDR1 ENHRY and CDR2 SYGVKD come from the germline V gene. CDR3 length: 14 residues. Trimming pared 0 bases from V and 6 bases from J, leaving 9 bases between. CDR3 in amino acids: CAISESRRGNEQFF. CDR3 nucleotide sequence: TGTGCCATCAGTGAGTCCCGCAGGGGCAATGAGCAGTTCTTC.

The V gene is TRBV2, the J gene TRBJ2-6; D is uncertain. The CDR3 is made up of 17 amino acids. Per germline, CDR1 SNHLY and CDR2 FYNNEI. V was cut by 2 bases and J by 4 bases, with 15 bases left in between. The CDR3 spells CASSEHGENSGANVLTF. In DNA, the CDR3 is TGTGCCAGCAGTGAACACGGCGAAAATTCCGGGGCCAACGTCCTGACTTTC.

The chain recombines TRBV28 with TRBJ1-1; a weak D match, TRBD1 (5 bases). There are 14 residues in the CDR3. Germline assignment: CDR1 MDHEN and CDR2 SYDVKM. The V end was cut by 7 bases, the J end by 1 base, with 13 bases between. The CDR3: CASKLWGENTEAFF. For the CDR3, the DNA is TGTGCCAGCAAGCTGTGGGGGGAGAACACTGAAGCTTTCTTT.

The chain joins TRBV9 to TRBJ2-7; D perhaps matches TRBD2 (6 bases). This CDR3 comprises 14 residues. V lost 0 bases and J lost 3, with 10 bases in between. Germline CDR1 and CDR2: SGDLS and YYNGEE. CDR3 protein: CASSVGGENYEQYF. In DNA, the CDR3 is TGTGCCAGCAGCGTAGGGGGGGAAAACTACGAGCAGTACTTC.

This sequence joins TRBV28 and TRBJ2-1; 10 bases align to TRBD2. There are 15 residues in the CDR3. The germline gives CDR1 MDHEN, CDR2 SYDVKM. Germline trimming cut 1 base from V and 7 bases from J; bases unmatched to any gene: 4. Written as DNA, the CDR3 is TGTGCCAGCAGTTTATCACTAGCGGGGACAAATGAGCAGTTCTTC. Its translation is CASSLSLAGTNEQFF.

This clone was observed once. The chain links TRBV28 to TRBJ2-7, with D perhaps TRBD2 (5 bases). Germline CDR1 is MDHEN and CDR2 is SYDVKM. The CDR3 totals 14 residues. The V end was cut by 5 bases, the J end by 6 bases, with 17 bases between. The CDR3 region is CASSPRTRTAEQYF. The DNA for the CDR3 is TGTGCCAGCAGTCCTCGGACTCGGACGGCCGAGCAGTACTTC.

The J gene is TRBJ1-1, the V gene TRBV28; 10 bases agree with TRBD1. This CDR3 comprises 14 residues. Germline V CDR1 and CDR2: MDHEN, SYDVKM. V shed 6 bases and J 11 bases; nucleotides not matched to a gene: 12. This chain's CDR3 is CASRVWDRGLRAFF. CDR3 nucleotides: TGTGCCAGCAGGGTGTGGGACAGGGGCCTTAGGGCTTTCTTT.

This rearrangement joins TRBV7-9 to TRBJ1-5; D unclear. With 5 bases removed from V and 6 bases from J, the gap between germline ends came to 11 bases. The CDR3 loop spans 13 amino acids. Germline lookup yields CDR1 SEHNR and CDR2 FQNEAQ (reference sequence). The CDR3 protein is CASSLDEAQPQHF. In DNA, the CDR3 is TGTGCCAGCAGCCTCGACGAGGCTCAGCCCCAGCATTTT.

The chain combines TRBV18 with TRBJ2-2, with a possible D match to TRBD2 (7 bases). V lost 4 bases and J 3 bases, leaving 12 bases between the germline ends. CDR3 length equals 15 residues. Germline CDR1 and CDR2: KGHSH and LQKENI. Written as DNA, the CDR3 is TGTGCCAGCTCACGGGGGGGCAGCGACACCGGGGAGCTGTTTTTT. Residues: CASSRGGSDTGELFF.

About this clone itself: The sample holds other DNA sequences that translate to the same CDR3. The chain recombines TRBV19 with TRBJ1-5; D unclear. The germline gives CDR1 LNHDA, CDR2 SQIVND (reference sequence). V lost 4 bases, J lost 4 bases, and 8 bases lay in between. The CDR3 spans 13 residues. The CDR3 DNA reads TGTGCCAGTAGTAATCGGGGAAATCAGCCCCAGCATTTT. Translating it yields CASSNRGNQPQHF.

CDR3 residues: CASSRGIPGQPNYGYTF. The CDR3 DNA follows: TGTGCCAGCAGCAGGGGGATCCCGGGACAACCGAACTATGGCTACACCTTC. The chain has TRBV9 and TRBJ1-2; D is possibly TRBD1 (6 bases). The V gene lost 4 bases and the J gene lost 2 bases, with 21 bases spanning the gap. Germline V gives CDR1 SGDLS, CDR2 YYNGEE. The CDR3 runs 17 residues.

The chain couples TRBV23-1 to TRBJ2-1; 12 bases agree with TRBD2. TRBV23-1 is an open reading frame, and its role is uncertain. The CDR3 consists of 16 residues. Trimming cost V 2 bases and J 5 bases; bases outside gene matches: 4. CDR3: CASSQTSGGQNNEQFF. CDR3 DNA: TGCGCCAGCAGTCAAACTAGCGGGGGGCAGAACAATGAGCAGTTCTTC.

The rearrangement links TRBV28 to TRBJ2-3; D is possibly TRBD1 (6 bases). Germline lookup yields CDR1 MDHEN and CDR2 SYDVKM. Trimming removed 1 base from V and 0 bases from J, with 11 bases in between. CDR3 length equals 16 residues. The CDR3 region is CASSLSTGQSTDTQYF. The CDR3 region has the DNA TGTGCCAGCAGTTTATCAACCGGACAGAGCACAGATACGCAGTATTTT.

The rearrangement links TRBV4-1 to TRBJ1-1; a weak D match, TRBD1 (5 bases). Germline-derived CDR1 and CDR2 are MGHRA and YSYEKL. Trimming left V 5 bases short and J 4 bases short, with 11 bases between. The CDR3 extends over 13 amino acids. As DNA, the CDR3 is TGCGCCAGCAGCGCCGAGGGGAGCACTGAAGCTTTCTTT. Protein: CASSAEGSTEAFF.

J is TRBJ2-6 and V is TRBV5-1; D gene uncertain. Germline assignment: CDR1 SGHRS and CDR2 YFSETQ. Trimming removed 5 bases from V and 0 bases from J, with 12 bases in between. This CDR3 spans 16 amino acids. DNA of the CDR3: TGCGCCAGCAGGACCGCGATGGACTCTGGGGCCAACGTCCTGACTTTC. This codes for CASRTAMDSGANVLTF.

CDR3 residues: CASSQMAGGFNEQYF. CDR3 DNA: TGCGCCAGCAGCCAAATGGCGGGAGGGTTCAACGAGCAGTACTTC. The chain uses TRBV4-1 and TRBJ2-7; TRBD2 matches 9 bases. The length of the CDR3 is 15 residues. J lost 5 bases, V lost 2 bases, and 7 bases had no gene match. In germline, CDR1 is MGHRA, CDR2 YSYEKL.

V usage is TRBV6-5 and J usage is TRBJ1-1; perhaps TRBD1 as D (5 bases). Trimming cost V 6 bases and J 4 bases, with 9 bases left between them. The CDR3 has 12 amino acids. The germline gives CDR1 MNHEY, CDR2 SVGAGI. In DNA form, the CDR3 reads TGTGCCAGCAGAGGGCAGGGCACTGAAGCTTTCTTT. It specifies CASRGQGTEAFF.

The rearrangement links TRBV28 to TRBJ2-5, with D possibly matching TRBD1 (6 bases). The CDR3 totals 14 residues. Germline V gene sequence: CDR1 MDHEN, CDR2 SYDVKM. The V end was cut by 5 bases, the J end by 11 bases, with 21 bases between. CDR3 protein: CASSTTGPTFEQYF. The CDR3 bases are TGTGCCAGCAGTACGACAGGACCCACGTTTGAGCAGTACTTC. Together with reference TRBV28 and TRBJ2-5, the CDR3 gives the full variable domain: DVKVTQSSRYLVKRTGEKVFLECVQDMDHENMFWYRQDPGLGLRLIYFSYDVKMKEKGDIPEGYSVSREKKERFSLILESASTNQTSMYLCASSTTGPTFEQYFGPGTRLLVL.

The gene calls are TRBV16 and TRBJ1-2, with D hard to call. This CDR3 contains 12 residues. Germline CDR1 is KGHSY and CDR2 is FQNENV. Trimming shortened V by 1 base and J by 7 bases, and 7 bases separated the two germline ends. The CDR3 loop reads CASSQYEGGYTF. Here the CDR3 DNA reads TGTGCCAGCAGCCAATATGAGGGTGGCTACACCTTC.

This chain joins TRBV21-1 and TRBJ2-2; TRBD1 is taken as the D call from the table, unchecked against the DNA. TRBV21-1 is a documented pseudogene. This CDR3 is built from 14 residues. CDR3 loop: CASSRTGNTGELFF. In DNA form, the CDR3 reads TGTGCCAGCAGCAGGACAGGGAACACCGGGGAGCTGTTTTTT.